Listed here is a single T cell receptor beta chain. Its cognate antigen is unknown. The data derive from a study of cytotoxic CD8 clonotypes in ibrutinib-treated CLL. Study background: For this cohort, patients were some eleven relapsed/refractory and some 15 treatment-naive, while under 18 were IGHV unmutated. Average yields of approximately 230,000 productive templates and 94,082 productive rearrangements characterized the samples.

Trimming removed 8 bases at V and 4 bases at J, with 15 bases between. Germline assignment: CDR1 SQVTM and CDR2 ANQGSEA. The CDR3 covers 12 residues. The study's findings and limits: Clonotypes that were public were uncommon, and they contracted or stayed stable on treatment. In comparison with age-matched healthy donors, baseline clonality was higher and tracked circulating CD8+ T-cell counts.

Clones were read by immunoSEQ multiplex PCR, and TCRdb kept only the in-frame ones, dropping some. The data show roughly 220,000 clones, around 75% seen once. The sequence was collected from a human donor with chronic lymphocytic leukemia. The rearrangement links TRBV29-1 to TRBJ2-7; the D gene is possibly TRBD2 (6 bases). Specimen: PBMCs, collected after 12 months of ibrutinib treatment. The CDR3 sequence: CSTGDSSYEQYF. The DNA for the CDR3 is TGCAGCACGGGGGACTCGTCGTACGAGCAGTACTTC.